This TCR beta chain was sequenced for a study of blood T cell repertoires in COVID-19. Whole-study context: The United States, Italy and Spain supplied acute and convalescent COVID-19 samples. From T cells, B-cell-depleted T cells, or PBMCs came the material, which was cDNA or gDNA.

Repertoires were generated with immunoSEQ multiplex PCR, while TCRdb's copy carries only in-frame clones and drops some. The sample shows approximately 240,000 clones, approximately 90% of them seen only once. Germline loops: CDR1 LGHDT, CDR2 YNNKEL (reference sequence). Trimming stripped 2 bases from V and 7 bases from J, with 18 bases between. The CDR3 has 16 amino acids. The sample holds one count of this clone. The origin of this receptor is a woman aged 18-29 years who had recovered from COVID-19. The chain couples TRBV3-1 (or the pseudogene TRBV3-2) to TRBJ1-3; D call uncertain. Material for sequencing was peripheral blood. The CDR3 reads CASSQPGSGPGNTIYF. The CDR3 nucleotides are TGTGCCAGCAGCCAACCTGGTTCGGGTCCCGGGAACACCATATATTTT.